This passage covers 32 T cell receptor beta chains from one sample sequenced in a study of blood T cell repertoires in COVID-19. The method was immunoSEQ multiplex PCR; TCRdb's version includes in-frame clones alone and lacks a portion of them. The table has approximately 190,000 clones, around 82% seen once. The sequenced material came from PBMCs or T cells enriched from blood (not recorded which). All receptors derive from a man aged 40-49 years who had recovered from COVID-19.

The chain links TRBV5-4 to TRBJ1-2, with 9 bases that match TRBD1. V shed 4 bases and J 4 bases; nucleotides not matched to a gene: 8. The CDR3 spans 15 residues. Per germline, CDR1 SGHNT and CDR2 YYREEE (reference sequence). The CDR3 loop reads CASSIGQGPIYGYTF. The CDR3 nucleotides are TGTGCCAGCAGCATAGGACAGGGGCCCATCTATGGCTACACCTTC.

V usage is TRBV11-2 and J usage is TRBJ2-7, with D maybe TRBD1 (5 bases). Deletions cut 3 bases from V and 0 bases from J, with 9 bases between. Germline CDR1 reads SGHAT; CDR2 reads FQNNGV. This CDR3 has 14 residues. CDR3 residues: CASSFPGNSYEQYF. The CDR3 nucleotides are TGTGCCAGCAGCTTCCCAGGGAACTCCTACGAGCAGTACTTC.

This clone was counted once. This chain links TRBV18 with TRBJ1-3; D is ambiguous. V lost 3 bases and J lost 0, with 15 bases in between. Looked up from germline, CDR1 is KGHSH and CDR2 is LQKENI. The CDR3 contains 17 residues. This CDR3 is CASSPQTLAASGNTIYF. In DNA, the CDR3 is TGTGCCAGCTCACCCCAGACACTTGCCGCCTCTGGAAACACCATATATTTT. Combining the CDR3 with reference TRBV18 and TRBJ1-3 gives the whole variable domain NAGVMQNPRHLVRRRGQEARLRCSPMKGHSHVYWYRQLPEEGLKFMVYLQKENIIDESGMPKERFSAEFPKEGPSILRIQQVVRGDSAAYFCASSPQTLAASGNTIYFGEGSWLTVV.

Here the CDR3 DNA reads TGTGCCATCAGTGCAGGGGGCAGATACGAGACCCAGTACTTC. Amino acids: CAISAGGRYETQYF. The chain has TRBV10-3 and TRBJ2-5, with 8 bases aligning to TRBD1. CDR3 length: 14 amino acids. The junction had 6 bases not matched to a gene; V was cut back by 4 bases and J by 5 bases. Germline lookup yields CDR1 ENHRY and CDR2 SYGVKD.

The gene calls are TRBV12-3 or TRBV12-4 and TRBJ2-7; D is perhaps TRBD1 (6 bases). There are 13 residues in the CDR3. The V gene lost 5 bases and the J gene lost 5 bases, with 13 bases spanning the gap. The CDR3 DNA follows: TGTGCCAGCAGTGACCAGGGGAAAAACGAGCAGTACTTC. Translation: CASSDQGKNEQYF.

This chain uses TRBV5-4 with TRBJ2-1, with 7 bases aligning to TRBD1. V lost 4 bases to trimming and J lost 6 bases; unmatched junction nucleotides: 13. The CDR3 consists of 16 residues. Germline values: CDR1 SGHNT, CDR2 YYREEE (reference sequence). DNA for the CDR3: TGTGCCAGCAGCCCTCTGAGAATAACAGGGGTCAATGAGCAGTTCTTC. This codes for CASSPLRITGVNEQFF.

The CDR3 DNA follows: TGTGCCACCAGTGACCCCGTTAGGGGGAGCACCGGGGAGCTGTTTTTT. As protein: CATSDPVRGSTGELFF. This sequence joins TRBV24-1 and TRBJ2-2; possible D gene TRBD1, 6 bases. CDR3 length: 16 amino acids. In germline, CDR1 is KGHDR, CDR2 SFDVKD. V was trimmed by 4 bases and J by 4 bases, leaving 15 bases between them.

This clone was recorded only once. V gene TRBV4-3 combines with J gene TRBJ2-7; perhaps TRBD1 as D (6 bases). V gave up 3 bases and J gave up 12 bases, with 15 bases separating them. This CDR3 region has 12 residues. Germline values: CDR1 LGHNA, CDR2 YSLEER. CDR3 sequence reads: CASSQYRDRLYF. Written as DNA, the CDR3 is TGCGCCAGCAGCCAGTACAGGGATAGGCTGTACTTC.

In this sample, this clone turned up a few times. This rearrangement joins TRBV4-3 to TRBJ1-2, with 10 positions matching TRBD1. Germline loops: CDR1 LGHNA, CDR2 YSLEER. The CDR3 runs to 16 residues. V trimming: 1 base; J trimming: 2 bases; junction bases outside the gene matches: 4. CDR3 sequence: CASSQGVGQGNYGYTF. CDR3 DNA: TGCGCCAGCAGCCAAGGAGTGGGACAGGGGAACTATGGCTACACCTTC.

The rearrangement joins TRBV11-2 to TRBJ2-1, with 11 positions matching TRBD2. V was pared by 5 bases and J by 4 bases, with 13 bases of the junction left unmatched. Germline V gives CDR1 SGHAT, CDR2 FQNNGV. CDR3 length: 18 residues. Here the CDR3 DNA reads TGTGCCAGCAGCACCCGATACCCGGGACTAGCGGCTTACAATGAGCAGTTCTTC. It yields the protein CASSTRYPGLAAYNEQFF.

The chain is built from TRBV28 and TRBJ2-5; 8 bases line up with TRBD1. Per the germline V gene, CDR1 is MDHEN and CDR2 is SYDVKM. V lost 4 bases to trimming and J lost 4 bases; unmatched junction nucleotides: 5. The length of the CDR3 is 14 residues. The chain's CDR3 is CASSSGQGPETQYF. The CDR3 DNA is TGTGCCAGCAGTTCAGGACAGGGCCCAGAGACCCAGTACTTC.

The rearrangement links TRBV7-9 to TRBJ1-5; D unclear. CDR3 length equals 17 residues. The ends were cut back, 0 bases at V and 0 bases at J, with 12 bases in the middle. Germline CDR1 reads SEHNR; CDR2 reads FQNEAQ (reference sequence). CDR3 residues: CASSLAAGDYSNQPQHF. The CDR3 nucleotides read TGTGCCAGCAGCTTAGCCGCAGGAGACTATAGCAATCAGCCCCAGCATTTT.

The V gene is TRBV7-8, the J gene TRBJ1-4, with 9 bases aligning to TRBD1. Germline values: CDR1 SGHVS, CDR2 FQNEAQ. This CDR3 is built from 16 residues. Unmatched junction bases numbered 8, after V lost 4 bases and J lost 5 bases. The CDR3 DNA reads as TGTGCCAGCAGCTCCACGGGGGACAGGGTCAATGAAAAACTGTTTTTT. Translation: CASSSTGDRVNEKLFF.

This clone was detected only a few times. The chain combines TRBV29-1 with TRBJ2-7, with D hard to call. CDR3 length: 12 amino acids. Germline loops: CDR1 SQVTM, CDR2 ANQGSEA. Trimming removed 5 bases from V and 0 bases from J, with 8 bases in between. CDR3 sequence reads: CSVKVSSYEQYF. Written as DNA, the CDR3 is TGCAGCGTTAAAGTTAGCTCCTACGAGCAGTACTTC.

The J gene is TRBJ2-7, the V gene TRBV6-2 or TRBV6-3, with 9 bases matching TRBD1. CDR3 length: 14 amino acids. J lost 6 bases, V lost 3 bases, and 6 bases had no gene match. The germline V gene encodes CDR1 MNHEY and CDR2 SVGEGT. This CDR3 is CASSYSRQGGEQYF. The DNA for the CDR3 is TGTGCCAGCAGTTATTCTCGACAGGGGGGCGAGCAGTACTTC.

This clone came up once. This sequence joins TRBV27 and TRBJ1-1, with no clear D. CDR1 and CDR2 from the germline V gene are MNHEY and SMNVEV (reference sequence). This CDR3 spans 13 amino acids. The germline V and J ends were trimmed by 3 bases and 2 bases, with 7 bases remaining between them. In nucleotides, the CDR3 is TGTGCCAGCAGTTTGAGACAAAACACTGAAGCTTTCTTT. It yields the protein CASSLRQNTEAFF.

This clone occurred once. The chain carries TRBV5-5 and TRBJ2-2, with D possibly matching TRBD2 (7 bases). The CDR3 is 15 residues long. CDR1 is SGHKS, CDR2 YYEKEE, per germline (reference sequence). V was pared by 2 bases and J by 3 bases, with 11 bases between. The CDR3 spells CASSLGGGDTGELFF. CDR3 bases: TGTGCCAGCAGCTTAGGCGGGGGCGACACCGGGGAGCTGTTTTTT. The full variable domain, completed using reference TRBV5-5 and TRBJ2-2, is DAGVTQSPTHLIKTRGQQVTLRCSPISGHKSVSWYQQVLGQGPQFIFQYYEKEERGRGNFPDRFSARQFPNYSSELNVNALLLGDSALYLCASSLGGGDTGELFFGEGSRLTVL.

The chain employs TRBV6-5 and TRBJ2-1, with D tentatively TRBD1 (5 bases). Germline lookup yields CDR1 MNHEY and CDR2 SVGAGI. The V and J ends lost 7 bases and 4 bases respectively, with 8 bases between them. CDR3 length: 12 residues. The CDR3 protein is CASNTGYNEQFF. Written as DNA, the CDR3 is TGTGCCAGCAACACAGGATACAATGAGCAGTTCTTC.

This sequence joins TRBV5-1 and TRBJ2-5, with 7 bases that match TRBD1. The CDR3 loop spans 15 amino acids. From germline, CDR1 is SGHRS and CDR2 YFSETQ. Trimming at V came to 6 bases and at J to 1 base, leaving 9 bases not matched to a gene. CDR3 DNA sequence: TGCGCCAGCACCCTCCAGACAGGGATCCAAGAGACCCAGTACTTC. Translating gives CASTLQTGIQETQYF.

V is TRBV11-2 and J is TRBJ2-3; TRBD2 is a possible D gene (5 bases). V lost 1 base and J 0 bases, leaving 5 bases between the germline ends. The CDR3 has 14 amino acids. The germline gives CDR1 SGHAT, CDR2 FQNNGV. Here the CDR3 reads CASSLGGSTDTQYF. Written as DNA, the CDR3 is TGTGCCAGCAGCTTAGGAGGGAGCACAGATACGCAGTATTTT.

The V call is TRBV30, the J call TRBJ1-5, with D unclear. Germline V CDR1 and CDR2: GTSNPN, SVGIG (reference sequence). Deletions cut 0 bases from V and 4 bases from J, with 7 bases between. The CDR3 consists of 13 residues. The CDR3 DNA sequence: TGTGCCTGGAGTGTTCGGCGGAATCAGCCCCAGCATTTT. Its translation: CAWSVRRNQPQHF.

The genes are TRBV20-1 and TRBJ1-1; TRBD1 might be the D (5 bases). The germline V gene encodes CDR1 DFQATT and CDR2 SNEGSKA (reference sequence). The CDR3 extends over 12 amino acids. V lost 3 bases and J 12 bases, leaving 17 bases between the germline ends. CDR3 sequence (DNA): TGCAGTGCTAGTTCCGGGGCCGGGGGATCTTTCTTT. This codes for CSASSGAGGSFF.

This chain connects TRBV24-1 to TRBJ1-2; 7 nucleotides agree with TRBD1. CDR3 length equals 14 residues. Germline assignment: CDR1 KGHDR and CDR2 SFDVKD. Germline trimming cut 3 bases from V and 4 bases from J; bases unmatched to any gene: 4. The CDR3 is CATSDNRQGYGYTF. CDR3 DNA sequence: TGTGCCACCAGTGATAACAGACAGGGCTATGGCTACACCTTC.

The CDR3 nucleotides read TGTGCCAGCAGTTTAGACAGGGTCAATCCCCAGCATTTT. Translated: CASSLDRVNPQHF. The rearrangement links TRBV12-3 or TRBV12-4 to TRBJ1-5; D perhaps matches TRBD1 (6 bases). The CDR3 length is 13 residues. The germline V and J ends were trimmed by 1 base and 10 bases, with 11 bases remaining between them.

The rearrangement joins TRBV4-2 to TRBJ2-5, with D possibly TRBD2 on 7 matching bases. Germline V lookup: CDR1 LGHNA, CDR2 YNFKEQ. This CDR3 is built from 17 residues. Trimming cost V 0 bases and J 5 bases, with 19 bases left between them. The CDR3 DNA is TGTGCCAGCAGCCAAGATGTTGGGGGGGGGCCCTGGGAGACCCAGTACTTC. Translated, it gives CASSQDVGGGPWETQYF.

CDR3 sequence reads: CASSLFPGQGASQPQHF. DNA of the CDR3: TGTGCCAGCAGTTTGTTCCCGGGACAGGGGGCGAGCCAGCCCCAGCATTTT. This sequence joins TRBV28 and TRBJ1-5; 12 bases line up with TRBD1. Trimming took 3 bases from V and 7 from J; bases not matched to a gene: 10. Germline V lookup: CDR1 MDHEN, CDR2 SYDVKM. The CDR3 loop spans 17 amino acids.

The CDR3 sequence is CASRYANSEQFF. The CDR3 region has the DNA TGTGCCAGCAGGTATGCCAATAGTGAGCAGTTCTTC. The chain links TRBV2 to TRBJ2-1; unclear D gene. There are 12 residues in the CDR3. V was pared by 6 bases and J by 9 bases, with 12 bases between. Looked up from germline, CDR1 is SNHLY and CDR2 is FYNNEI.

The rearrangement uses TRBV10-2 and TRBJ1-1; D is possibly TRBD1 (5 bases). Trimming cost V 3 bases and J 4 bases, with 12 bases left between them. Germline CDR1 reads WSHSY; CDR2 reads SAAADI. The CDR3 is made up of 14 amino acids. The CDR3 protein is CASSDTGTFTEAFF. The CDR3 DNA follows: TGCGCCAGCAGTGATACAGGCACTTTCACTGAAGCTTTCTTT.

J is TRBJ1-4 and V is TRBV9, with a tentative D call TRBD1 (5 bases). This CDR3 is built from 15 residues. Trimming took 4 bases from V and 8 from J, leaving 18 bases between them. Germline assignment: CDR1 SGDLS and CDR2 YYNGEE. The CDR3 sequence is CASSSLQGVTEKLFF. In DNA, the CDR3 is TGTGCCAGCAGCTCCCTCCAAGGGGTGACGGAAAAACTGTTTTTT.

This clone occurred a few times. The CDR3 nucleotides read TGTGCCAGCAGCCACGGACAGGGCGGCACTGAAGCTTTCTTT. Translation: CASSHGQGGTEAFF. The V gene is TRBV7-9, the J gene TRBJ1-1; 8 bases fit TRBD1. The CDR3 is made up of 14 amino acids. Trimming took 5 bases from V and 4 from J; bases not matched to a gene: 6. Germline V CDR1 and CDR2: SEHNR, FQNEAQ (reference sequence). Full variable domain (remainder filled in from reference TRBV7-9 and TRBJ1-1): DTGVSQNPRHKITKRGQNVTFRCDPISEHNRLYWYRQTLGQGPEFLTYFQNEAQLEKSRLLSDRFSAERPKGSFSTLEIQRTEQGDSAMYLCASSHGQGGTEAFFGQGTRLTVV.

The V and J genes are TRBV4-1 and TRBJ1-1, with 9 bases identical to TRBD1. The CDR3 runs 14 residues. V gave up 3 bases and J gave up 5 bases; unmatched junction bases: 4. Germline CDR1 is MGHRA and CDR2 is YSYEKL. The CDR3 DNA sequence: TGCGCCAGCAGCCACCCGGGACAGGGAACTGAAGCTTTCTTT. Its translation is CASSHPGQGTEAFF.

This sequence joins TRBV6-5 and TRBJ1-1; TRBD1 aligns across 10 bases. The CDR3 spans 15 residues. Losses at the gene ends were 5 bases for V and 2 bases for J; bases not matched to a gene: 5. Looked up from germline, CDR1 is MNHEY and CDR2 is SVGAGI. CDR3 sequence (DNA): TGTGCCAGCAGTAGACAGGGGGCTATCAACACTGAAGCTTTCTTT. It specifies CASSRQGAINTEAFF.